Following are 15 T cell receptor beta chains from one sample sequenced in a study of shared clonotypes between healthy human individuals. Sequenced by immunoSEQ multiplex PCR; TCRdb stores in-frame clones only, minus some. The sample lists 2 million to 2.5 million clones; under 95% were seen once. The sample comprised naive CD4+ T cells from PBMCs. Stated subset: CD45RA+ positively selected. These receptors came from a man between 18 and 35 years old in good health. Some clones in this sample may be carry-over from other donors' samples.

With regard to this clone: The same CDR3 is also encoded by other DNA sequences in this sample. The J gene is TRBJ2-5, the V gene TRBV5-4; D is undetermined. V was cut by 3 bases and J by 5 bases, with 11 bases left in between. Germline V gene lookup returns CDR1 SGHNT and CDR2 YYREEE (reference sequence). This CDR3 is 13 amino acids long. The CDR3 region is CASSSVGSETQYF. CDR3 sequence (DNA): TGTGCCAGCAGCTCGGTGGGATCTGAGACCCAGTACTTC.

V gene TRBV28 combines with J gene TRBJ1-5; D is undetermined. This CDR3 contains 12 residues. Germline-derived CDR1 and CDR2 are MDHEN and SYDVKM. Trimming left V 4 bases short and J 8 bases short, with 9 bases between. CDR3 amino acids: CASSSIQKPQHF. The CDR3 DNA is TGTGCCAGCAGTTCTATTCAGAAGCCCCAGCATTTT. Based on the CDR3 plus reference TRBV28 and TRBJ1-5, the full variable domain is DVKVTQSSRYLVKRTGEKVFLECVQDMDHENMFWYRQDPGLGLRLIYFSYDVKMKEKGDIPEGYSVSREKKERFSLILESASTNQTSMYLCASSSIQKPQHFGDGTRLSIL.

The chain carries TRBV7-8 and TRBJ2-7, with a weak D call TRBD2 (5 bases). Germline-derived CDR1 and CDR2 are SGHVS and FQNEAQ. This CDR3 is built from 17 residues. The V end was cut by 2 bases, the J end by 0 bases, with 17 bases between. CDR3: CASSLNLFRGRSYEQYF. For the CDR3, the DNA is TGTGCCAGCAGCTTAAACTTGTTCCGGGGTCGCTCCTACGAGCAGTACTTC.

This chain joins TRBV10-3 and TRBJ2-7; no reliable D call. The V end was cut by 6 bases, the J end by 7 bases, with 10 bases between. Germline V gene sequence: CDR1 ENHRY, CDR2 SYGVKD. This CDR3 region has 11 residues. The CDR3 here is CAISALGEQYF. CDR3 nucleotides: TGTGCCATCAGCGCCTTGGGGGAGCAGTACTTC.

The CDR3 spells CASSLGQGALGQYF. The CDR3 DNA is TGTGCCAGCAGTTTGGGACAGGGGGCGCTTGGGCAGTACTTC. The chain combines TRBV2 with TRBJ2-7; 12 nucleotides match TRBD1. J gave up 9 bases and V 5 bases, and 8 bases lay outside the gene matches. Germline CDR1 is SNHLY and CDR2 is FYNNEI. This CDR3 has 14 residues.

The V and J genes are TRBV27 and TRBJ2-1; 7 positions match TRBD2. V shed 1 base, J shed 5 bases, and the junction held 8 bases outside the gene matches. The CDR3 runs to 16 residues. In germline, CDR1 is MNHEY, CDR2 SMNVEV (reference sequence). CDR3 DNA sequence: TGTGCCAGCAGTTTATTCTCCGTTCTAGCGGACAATGAGCAGTTCTTC. Protein sequence: CASSLFSVLADNEQFF.

A note on this clone: This same CDR3 is encoded by further DNA sequences in the sample. V gene TRBV5-1 combines with J gene TRBJ2-3, with D maybe TRBD2 (5 bases). The V gene's germline CDR1 is SGHRS and CDR2 YFSETQ. Trimming pared 5 bases from V and 0 bases from J, leaving 10 bases between. The CDR3 is 14 residues long. The CDR3 coding sequence is TGCGCCAGCAGTCGAAGGGAGAGCACAGATACGCAGTATTTT. Protein product: CASSRRESTDTQYF.

This chain links TRBV18 with TRBJ1-4, with TRBD1 matching over 11 bases. The CDR3 length is 16 residues. Trimming removed 3 bases from V and 6 bases from J; junction bases left unmatched: 6. Looked up from germline, CDR1 is KGHSH and CDR2 is LQKENI. CDR3 in DNA: TGTGCCAGCTCACCCCGTCCGGGACAGGGGGATGAAAAACTGTTTTTT. This sequence encodes CASSPRPGQGDEKLFF.

J is TRBJ2-4 and V is TRBV6-1, with D perhaps matching TRBD1 or TRBD2 (5 bases each). This CDR3 has 15 amino acids. Germline CDR1 reads MNHNS; CDR2 reads SASEGT. V lost 6 bases and J 0 bases, leaving 12 bases between the germline ends. The CDR3 bases are TGTGCCAGCAGCGATGGGACCTTAGCCAAAAACATTCAGTACTTC. This translates into CASSDGTLAKNIQYF.

The CDR3 reads CASSVGTDTDTQYF. Here the CDR3 DNA reads TGTGCCAGCAGTGTGGGGACGGACACAGATACGCAGTATTTT. This rearrangement joins TRBV2 to TRBJ2-3, with D tentatively TRBD1 or TRBD2 (5 bases each). This CDR3 comprises 14 residues. From germline, CDR1 is SNHLY and CDR2 FYNNEI. V lost 4 bases, J lost 2 bases, and 10 bases lay in between.

On this clone itself: Other DNA variants within this sample encode the same CDR3. V usage is TRBV28 and J usage is TRBJ2-1, with D unclear. V lost 3 bases and J 5 bases, leaving 2 bases between the germline ends. CDR1 and CDR2 from the germline V gene are MDHEN and SYDVKM. The CDR3 extends over 11 amino acids. CDR3 region: CASSFNNEQFF. The DNA of the CDR3 is TGTGCCAGCAGTTTCAACAATGAGCAGTTCTTC. Full variable domain (remainder filled in from reference TRBV28 and TRBJ2-1): DVKVTQSSRYLVKRTGEKVFLECVQDMDHENMFWYRQDPGLGLRLIYFSYDVKMKEKGDIPEGYSVSREKKERFSLILESASTNQTSMYLCASSFNNEQFFGPGTRLTVL.

V is TRBV5-1 and J is TRBJ1-1; 7 bases fit TRBD1. J gave up 0 bases and V 4 bases, and 9 bases lay outside the gene matches. The CDR3 sequence is 16 residues long. In germline, CDR1 is SGHRS, CDR2 YFSETQ. The DNA for the CDR3 is TGCGCCAGCAGCCTACAGGGGTCTGGAATGAACACTGAAGCTTTCTTT. Translation gives CASSLQGSGMNTEAFF.

The chain links TRBV6-4 to TRBJ2-6, with TRBD1 identical over 9 bases. Trimming removed 6 bases from V and 0 bases from J; junction bases left unmatched: 6. This CDR3 has 17 residues. Germline CDR1 reads MRHNA; CDR2 reads SNTAGT. CDR3 sequence reads: CASSPGTGYSGANVLTF. The DNA of the CDR3 is TGTGCCAGCAGCCCCGGGACAGGGTACTCTGGGGCCAACGTCCTGACTTTC.

In its sample, this clone was seen once. CDR3 nucleotides: TGTGCCAGCAGCTCCCCAGTCAATGAGCAGTTCTTC. It is translated as CASSSPVNEQFF. The chain combines TRBV11-2 with TRBJ2-1; D call uncertain. CDR3 length: 12 amino acids. The germline V gene encodes CDR1 SGHAT and CDR2 FQNNGV. V dropped 4 bases and J dropped 6 bases, with 7 bases sitting between them.

The chain is built from TRBV18 and TRBJ1-3; no clear D. This CDR3 comprises 15 residues. V lost 6 bases to trimming and J lost 4 bases, with 16 bases between them. The germline CDR1 and CDR2 sequences are KGHSH and LQKENI. The CDR3 DNA reads TGTGCCAGCTCCGGCCTGAAAGGCTCGGGAAACACCATATATTTT. Residues: CASSGLKGSGNTIYF.